The 30 T cell receptor beta chains below all came from one sample that was sequenced in a study of untreated major depressive disorder (dated by TCRdb to 2017 to 2018). The library was prepared using the immunoSEQ multiplex PCR assay. As stored in TCRdb, this immuneACCESS dataset retains in-frame rearrangements with V and J assigned. A fraction of the clones does not appear; measured against another copy, unresolved V genes explain less than half of the discrepancy, and the remainder lacks a known reason. This sample comprises tens of thousands of clones, 80% to 90% of them detected only once. The leading ten clones occupy about 5% of the sample. Sequencing was performed on CD4+ T cells from PBMCs. The receptor set was obtained from a woman aged 25 to 39 in good health.

The CDR3 region is CASSPGLAGTQETQYF. CDR3 coding DNA: TGTGCCAGCAGCCCGGGACTAGCGGGGACCCAAGAGACCCAGTACTTC. The rearrangement uses TRBV7-2 and TRBJ2-5, with 13 bases lining up with TRBD2. The germline V gene has CDR1 SGHTA and CDR2 FQGNSA. The CDR3 sequence is 16 residues long. V lost 5 bases and J lost 1; bases outside the gene matches: 4.

The chain combines TRBV9 with TRBJ1-1; no definite D call. V dropped 7 bases and J dropped 11 bases, with 15 bases sitting between them. This CDR3 has 11 amino acids. The germline gives CDR1 SGDLS, CDR2 YYNGEE. Written as DNA, the CDR3 is TGTGCCAGCGCCCTCCTTTGTTCGGCTTTCTTT. Translation: CASALLCSAFF. The full variable domain, rest sourced from reference TRBV9 and TRBJ1-1, is DSGVTQTPKHLITATGQRVTLRCSPRSGDLSVYWYQQSLDQGLQFLIQYYNGEERAKGNILERFSAQQFPDLHSELNLSSLELGDSALYFCASALLCSAFFGQGTRLTVV.

The V gene is TRBV7-2, the J gene TRBJ2-5; 7 nucleotides match TRBD2. Germline-derived CDR1 and CDR2 are SGHTA and FQGNSA. This CDR3 is built from 12 residues. The ends lost 3 bases at V and 7 bases at J; junction bases unmatched: 2. The DNA for the CDR3 is TGTGCCAGCAGCTTTCCTAGCGGGACCCAGTACTTC. Residues: CASSFPSGTQYF.

The V and J genes are TRBV7-2 and TRBJ2-3; possibly TRBD2 for D (6 bases). This CDR3 comprises 15 residues. Trimming removed 5 bases at V and 4 bases at J, with 16 bases between. Germline V gives CDR1 SGHTA, CDR2 FQGNSA. As DNA, the CDR3 is TGTGCCAGCAGCCCGGGACTCCTAGGGCCAGATACGCAGTATTTT. Translating it yields CASSPGLLGPDTQYF.

The rearrangement uses TRBV9 and TRBJ2-7, with D tentatively TRBD1 (6 bases). The V and J ends lost 0 bases and 2 bases respectively, with 15 bases between them. This CDR3 has 16 amino acids. Germline CDR1 SGDLS, CDR2 YYNGEE. The CDR3 protein is CASSVAPQGSTYEQYF. The CDR3 bases are TGTGCCAGCAGCGTAGCCCCCCAGGGGAGTACCTACGAGCAGTACTTC.

This rearrangement joins TRBV2 to TRBJ1-5, with D unresolved. The V and J ends lost 4 bases and 8 bases respectively, with 21 bases between them. From germline, CDR1 is SNHLY and CDR2 FYNNEI. This CDR3 is 16 amino acids long. CDR3 protein: CASSGRAQTGSEPQHF. CDR3 coding DNA: TGTGCCAGCAGTGGGAGGGCACAGACGGGGTCGGAGCCCCAGCATTTT.

The V call is TRBV30, the J call TRBJ2-1; D unresolved. V lost 4 bases and J lost 7, with 11 bases in between. Germline values: CDR1 GTSNPN, CDR2 SVGIG (reference sequence). CDR3 length: 12 amino acids. The CDR3 DNA sequence: TGTGCCTGGACCCTAATTAGAAATGAGCAGTTCTTC. Translated: CAWTLIRNEQFF.

The rearrangement links TRBV29-1 to TRBJ2-1, with D uncertain. This CDR3 is built from 12 residues. CDR1 is SQVTM, CDR2 ANQGSEA, per germline. Trimming cost V 3 bases and J 9 bases, with 12 bases left between them. The CDR3 loop reads CSVDFGGGEQFF. For the CDR3, the DNA is TGCAGCGTTGATTTCGGTGGCGGTGAGCAGTTCTTC.

V gene TRBV6-1 combines with J gene TRBJ1-6; possible D gene TRBD1, 6 bases. Germline V CDR1 and CDR2: MNHNS, SASEGT. Trimming took off 6 bases at V and 10 bases at J, with 19 bases between the two ends. The CDR3 is made up of 15 amino acids. The DNA of the CDR3 is TGTGCCAGCAGGGACCTACAGGGCGGGGGATCACCCCTCCACTTT. Its translation: CASRDLQGGGSPLHF.

This chain connects TRBV5-1 to TRBJ1-4; TRBD1 aligns across 8 bases. This CDR3 has 13 residues. Unmatched junction bases numbered 3, after V lost 4 bases and J lost 7 bases. The germline V gene encodes CDR1 SGHRS and CDR2 YFSETQ. DNA for the CDR3: TGCGCCAGCAGCGCGGACAGGGTTGAAAAACTGTTTTTT. Its translation: CASSADRVEKLFF.

The rearrangement joins TRBV6-5 to TRBJ1-5, with D possibly TRBD1 on 6 matching bases. CDR1 is MNHEY, CDR2 SVGAGI, per germline. Trimming stripped 0 bases from V and 5 bases from J, with 11 bases between. CDR3 length: 15 residues. CDR3 coding DNA: TGTGCCAGCAGTTACTCGGGGACAACCGATCAGCCCCAGCATTTT. Translation gives CASSYSGTTDQPQHF.

This clone showed up just a few times. The chain is built from TRBV6-5 and TRBJ1-1; 11 bases are shared with TRBD1. The germline gives CDR1 MNHEY, CDR2 SVGAGI. Trimming removed 5 bases from V and 3 bases from J; junction bases left unmatched: 2. The CDR3 extends over 14 amino acids. CDR3 residues: CASSTGQGDTEAFF. Here the CDR3 DNA reads TGTGCCAGCAGTACGGGACAGGGGGACACTGAAGCTTTCTTT.

By its share, this clone is medium-sized. Written as DNA, the CDR3 is TGCAGCGTTCAGGGGGCGCGGGAAGGCTACACCTTC. It codes for CSVQGAREGYTF. The chain has TRBV29-1 and TRBJ1-2; 8 nucleotides align to TRBD1. Per the germline V gene, CDR1 is SQVTM and CDR2 is ANQGSEA. The CDR3 sequence is 12 residues long. The trim removed 5 bases at V and 8 bases at J, leaving 7 bases unmatched.

The chain combines TRBV19 with TRBJ1-6; a weak D match, TRBD1 (6 bases). V lost 6 bases, J lost 8 bases, and 17 bases lay in between. Looked up from germline, CDR1 is LNHDA and CDR2 is SQIVND (reference sequence). CDR3 length equals 15 residues. CDR3: CASRASGVDHSPLHF. The CDR3 coding sequence is TGTGCCAGTAGGGCTTCAGGGGTAGACCATTCACCCCTCCACTTT.

The CDR3 DNA is TGCGCCAGCAGCCAAGGGGGCATAGGGAGGGGCGAGACCCAGTACTTC. Translating it yields CASSQGGIGRGETQYF. The genes are TRBV4-3 and TRBJ2-5, with 7 nucleotides matching TRBD2. With 1 base clipped from V and 5 bases from J, the junction kept 10 bases outside the gene matches. The CDR3 extends over 16 amino acids. The germline CDR1 and CDR2 sequences are LGHNA and YSLEER.

The chain combines TRBV4-3 with TRBJ1-3, with a possible D match to TRBD1 (5 bases). The CDR3 contains 18 residues. Germline V CDR1 and CDR2: LGHNA, YSLEER. Trimming took off 0 bases at V and 1 base at J, with 16 bases between the two ends. CDR3: CASSQEPYRSASGNTIYF. For the CDR3, the DNA is TGCGCCAGCAGCCAAGAACCTTACAGGTCCGCATCTGGAAACACCATATATTTT.

This chain links TRBV19 with TRBJ2-1; D unclear. The CDR3 contains 14 residues. CDR1 LNHDA and CDR2 SQIVND come from the germline V gene (reference sequence). V was pared by 4 bases and J by 0 bases, with 7 bases between. The CDR3 coding sequence is TGTGCCAGTAGTACATTTAGCTCCTACAATGAGCAGTTCTTC. Translating gives CASSTFSSYNEQFF. The whole variable domain, filled in from reference TRBV19 and TRBJ2-1, reads DGGITQSPKYLFRKEGQNVTLSCEQNLNHDAMYWYRQDPGQGLRLIYYSQIVNDFQKGDIAEGYSVSREKKESFPLTVTSAQKNPTAFYLCASSTFSSYNEQFFGPGTRLTVL.

The J gene is TRBJ2-5, the V gene TRBV7-9; 9 nucleotides align to TRBD2. The germline V gene has CDR1 SEHNR and CDR2 FQNEAQ (reference sequence). With 1 base clipped from V and 5 bases from J, the junction kept 5 bases outside the gene matches. The CDR3 has 15 amino acids. DNA for the CDR3: TGTGCCAGCAGCTTAGTGCGGGGGGGCGTCGAGACCCAGTACTTC. This translates into CASSLVRGGVETQYF.

The rearrangement joins TRBV29-1 to TRBJ1-3; no reliable D call. In germline, CDR1 is SQVTM, CDR2 ANQGSEA. The CDR3 extends over 11 amino acids. V was trimmed by 1 base and J by 7 bases, leaving 5 bases between them. The CDR3 here is CSVEVGNTIYF. In nucleotides, the CDR3 is TGCAGCGTTGAAGTTGGGAACACCATATATTTT.

The chain employs TRBV29-1 and TRBJ2-2; D remains unclear. Trimming stripped 4 bases from V and 1 base from J, with 4 bases between. CDR1 and CDR2 from the germline V gene are SQVTM and ANQGSEA. This CDR3 has 12 residues. The CDR3 bases are TGCAGCGTTGGCGAGAACACCGGGGAGCTGTTTTTT. Translating gives CSVGENTGELFF.

The rearrangement joins TRBV19 to TRBJ2-7; TRBD1 matches 10 bases. CDR3 length: 16 residues. V gave up 3 bases and J gave up 3 bases; unmatched junction bases: 8. Germline V gene lookup returns CDR1 LNHDA and CDR2 SQIVND (reference sequence). CDR3 amino acids: CASSMIPGQGFYEQYF. The CDR3 coding sequence is TGTGCCAGTAGTATGATACCGGGACAGGGGTTCTACGAGCAGTACTTC.

This chain connects TRBV6-1 to TRBJ1-5; a possible D gene is TRBD1 (6 bases). The germline CDR1 and CDR2 sequences are MNHNS and SASEGT. V lost 8 bases, J lost 5 bases, and 13 bases lay in between. This CDR3 comprises 13 residues. CDR3 bases: TGTGCCAGCTCCGGACAGATAGATCAGCCCCAGCATTTT. This sequence encodes CASSGQIDQPQHF.

CDR3 in amino acids: CAWSRDRFNQPQHF. The CDR3, as DNA: TGTGCCTGGAGCCGGGACAGGTTTAACCAGCCCCAGCATTTT. The chain uses TRBV30 and TRBJ1-5; 8 positions agree with TRBD1. This CDR3 comprises 14 residues. Per germline, CDR1 GTSNPN and CDR2 SVGIG (reference sequence). V gave up 3 bases and J gave up 7 bases; unmatched junction bases: 8.

V usage is TRBV28 and J usage is TRBJ1-1, with no clear D. The V end lost 7 bases, the J end lost 2 bases, and 5 bases lay between the germline ends. CDR1 and CDR2 (germline): MDHEN, SYDVKM. The CDR3 contains 11 residues. The CDR3 loop is CASTGNTEAFF. The CDR3 region has the DNA TGTGCCAGCACGGGCAACACTGAAGCTTTCTTT.

This sequence joins TRBV28 and TRBJ2-7, with a tentative D call TRBD2 (6 bases). The CDR3 covers 14 residues. Trimming left V 6 bases short and J 3 bases short, with 15 bases between. Germline CDR1 is MDHEN and CDR2 is SYDVKM. Here the CDR3 DNA reads TGTGCCAGCAGGAGGGACTTCGGTAACTACGAGCAGTACTTC. It specifies CASRRDFGNYEQYF.

J is TRBJ2-5 and V is TRBV2, with 10 positions matching TRBD2. The V gene's germline CDR1 is SNHLY and CDR2 FYNNEI. V shed 6 bases, J shed 5 bases, and the junction held 3 bases outside the gene matches. The CDR3 is 13 amino acids. The CDR3 is CASRPGLAETQYF. The CDR3, as DNA: TGTGCCAGCAGGCCGGGACTAGCGGAGACCCAGTACTTC.

V usage is TRBV5-6 and J usage is TRBJ1-1; TRBD1 aligns across 7 bases. V dropped 1 base and J dropped 1; count of bases not matched to a gene: 1. Looked up from germline, CDR1 is SGHDT and CDR2 is YYEEEE. The CDR3 length is 14 residues. CDR3 nucleotides: TGTGCCAGCAGCTTGACAGGGGCGAACACTGAAGCTTTCTTT. Protein sequence: CASSLTGANTEAFF.

In the case of this clone: Relative to the germline gene, one junction end is altered; a read error may explain this. This chain uses TRBV28 with TRBJ1-5, with TRBD1 matching 7 bases. The V gene's germline CDR1 is MDHEN and CDR2 SYDVKM. CDR3 size: 15 residues. CDR3 nucleotide sequence: TGTGCCAGCAGTTCGGGACAGCCTAGCTATCAGCCCCAGCATTTT. This codes for CASSSGQPSYQPQHF.

V usage is TRBV28 and J usage is TRBJ1-5; possible D gene TRBD1, 6 bases. V dropped 11 bases and J dropped 2 bases, with 13 bases sitting between them. The CDR3 runs to 13 residues. Germline values: CDR1 MDHEN, CDR2 SYDVKM. CDR3 region: CAGGALGNQPQHF. The CDR3, as DNA: TGTGCCGGGGGGGCGCTTGGCAATCAGCCCCAGCATTTT.

This rearrangement joins TRBV29-1 to TRBJ1-2; tentative D call: TRBD1 (5 bases). The CDR3 sequence is 11 residues long. Germline CDR1 reads SQVTM; CDR2 reads ANQGSEA. V lost 2 bases, J lost 5 bases, and 6 bases lay in between. The CDR3 loop reads CSVEKGYGYTF. The DNA of the CDR3 is TGCAGCGTTGAAAAGGGGTATGGCTACACCTTC.